The source of this T cell receptor beta chain is a study of CD8 T cells in ankylosing spondylitis (dated by TCRdb to 2015 to 2018). Background on the whole study: T cell receptor beta repertoires were profiled in healthy donors and ankylosing spondylitis patients so that disease-linked TCR variants could be found. The whole study cohort included about a hundred healthy donors and around 24 ankylosing spondylitis patients. Peripheral blood was sampled, and synovial fluid was additionally collected from ankylosing spondylitis patients. General findings and caveats noted by the study authors: Some TCR beta motif variants had previously been reported in synovial fluid and blood of reactive arthritis patients, which suggested common disease-initiation mechanisms. Significant enrichment of the disease-linked clones was reported in matched synovial fluid samples from ankylosing spondylitis patients. The disease-linked clones had a CD8+ phenotype and were found at relatively low frequencies in peripheral blood. Blood from ankylosing spondylitis patients appeared to be characterized by a TCR beta motif made up of about 8 highly homologous amino acid variants.

Instrument on record: Illumina HiSeq 2500. Quantitative 5'-RACE with molecular barcodes was used to prepare TCR beta libraries. The paper's processing steps were these. A new computational method based on a probabilistic model of VDJ rearrangement was used to identify disease-linked TCR variants. TCRdb passed the public sequencing reads through fastp at Q25 and MiXCR, retaining productive beta sequences. Rows are unified per CDR3 protein, each entry keeping the most common DNA and genes. TCRdb's processing, not the study's, gives the V and J calls here. The sample has around 150,000 distinct CDR3 sequences on record, under 45% of them singletons. Roughly 15% of the sample is held by the ten biggest clonotypes. Synovial fluid samples were paired with blood samples taken from the same ankylosing spondylitis patients. Comment on this clonotype: No antigen is known for it. No base quality information exists; no much larger clone differs at one position.

Clipping removes 5 bases from V and 6 bases from J, with 16 as the unmatched junction base count. Based on the germline V gene (reference sequence), the CDR1 and CDR2 sequences are LNHNV and YYDKDF. There are 17 amino acids in the CDR3, from cysteine to phenylalanine inclusive. Solely the CDR3 DNA is kept, with 51 bases framed from the first base. The clonotype comes from a male donor with ankylosing spondylitis. Here the chain combines TRBV15 and TRBJ2-3, and TRBD2 matches 8 of the central bases. The sequenced sample was synovial fluid, either unsorted or a sorted T cell fraction (not recorded which). This receptor carries the CDR3 CATSGFGTSGLWDTQYF. The sequenced DNA is TGTGCCACCAGCGGCTTCGGGACTAGTGGCCTCTGGGATACGCAGTATTTT.